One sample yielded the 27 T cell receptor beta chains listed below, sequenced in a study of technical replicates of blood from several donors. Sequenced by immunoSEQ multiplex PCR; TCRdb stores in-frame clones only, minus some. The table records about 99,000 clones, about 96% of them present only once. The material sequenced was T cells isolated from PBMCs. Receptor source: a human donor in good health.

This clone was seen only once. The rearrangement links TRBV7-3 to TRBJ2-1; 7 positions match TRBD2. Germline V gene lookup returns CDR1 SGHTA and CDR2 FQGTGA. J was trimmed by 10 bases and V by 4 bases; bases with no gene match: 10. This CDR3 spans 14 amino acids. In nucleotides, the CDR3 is TGTGCCAGCAGCTCCCTGGGAGGGGAGGTGGAGCAGTTCTTC. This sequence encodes CASSSLGGEVEQFF. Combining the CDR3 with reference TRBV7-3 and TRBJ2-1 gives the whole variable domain GAGVSQTPSNKVTEKGKYVELRCDPISGHTALYWYRQSLGQGPEFLIYFQGTGAADDSGLPNDRFFAVRPEGSVSTLKIQRTERGDSAVYLCASSSLGGEVEQFFGPGTRLTVL.

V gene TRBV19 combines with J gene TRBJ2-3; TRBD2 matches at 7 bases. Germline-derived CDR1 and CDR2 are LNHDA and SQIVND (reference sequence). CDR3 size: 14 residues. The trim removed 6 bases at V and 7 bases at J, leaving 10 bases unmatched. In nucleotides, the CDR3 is TGTGCCAGTAGGGAACCTAGCGGTACGAATACGCAGTATTTT. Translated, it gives CASREPSGTNTQYF.

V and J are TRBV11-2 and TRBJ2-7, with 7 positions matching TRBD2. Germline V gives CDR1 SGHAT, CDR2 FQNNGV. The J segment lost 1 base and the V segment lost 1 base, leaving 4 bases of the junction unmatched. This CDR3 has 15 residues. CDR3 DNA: TGTGCCAGCAGCTTAGCCGGGGGGACTTCCTACGAGCAGTACTTC. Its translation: CASSLAGGTSYEQYF.

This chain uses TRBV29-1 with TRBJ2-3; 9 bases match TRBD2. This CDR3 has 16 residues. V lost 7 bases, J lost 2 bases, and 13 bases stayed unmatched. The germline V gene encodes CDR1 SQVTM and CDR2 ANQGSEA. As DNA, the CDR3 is TGCAGCGCCGTGCCCCGACTAGCGGTGATCACAGATACGCAGTATTTT. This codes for CSAVPRLAVITDTQYF.

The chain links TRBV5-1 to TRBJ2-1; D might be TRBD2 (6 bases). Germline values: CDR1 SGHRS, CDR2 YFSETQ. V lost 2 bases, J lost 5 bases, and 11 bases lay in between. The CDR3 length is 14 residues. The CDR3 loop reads CASSLASANNEQFF. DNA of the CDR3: TGCGCCAGCAGCTTAGCTAGCGCGAACAATGAGCAGTTCTTC.

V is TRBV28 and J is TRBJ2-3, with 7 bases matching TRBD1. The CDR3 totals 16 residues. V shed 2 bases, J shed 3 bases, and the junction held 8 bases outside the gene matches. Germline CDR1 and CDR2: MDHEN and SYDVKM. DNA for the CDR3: TGTGCCAGCAGTTTACTCGAGGGACAGAGAACAGATACGCAGTATTTT. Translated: CASSLLEGQRTDTQYF.

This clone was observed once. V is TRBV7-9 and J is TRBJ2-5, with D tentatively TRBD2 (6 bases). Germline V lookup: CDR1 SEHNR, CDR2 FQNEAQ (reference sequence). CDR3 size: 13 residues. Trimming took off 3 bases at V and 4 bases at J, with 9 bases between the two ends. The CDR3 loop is CASSFAGSETQYF. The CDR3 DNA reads TGTGCCAGCAGCTTTGCGGGATCAGAGACCCAGTACTTC.

The CDR3 sequence is CASSGRGYNEQFF. The DNA for the CDR3 is TGTGCCAGCAGCGGGAGGGGATACAATGAGCAGTTCTTC. V usage is TRBV9 and J usage is TRBJ2-1; D is perhaps TRBD2 (6 bases). Germline values: CDR1 SGDLS, CDR2 YYNGEE. The CDR3 is made up of 13 amino acids. Trimming took 3 bases from V and 4 from J, leaving 8 bases between them.

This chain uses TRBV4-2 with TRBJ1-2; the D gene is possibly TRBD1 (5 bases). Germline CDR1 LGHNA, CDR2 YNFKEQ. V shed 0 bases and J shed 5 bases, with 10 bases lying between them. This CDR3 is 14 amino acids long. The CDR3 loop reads CASSQDRQSYGYTF. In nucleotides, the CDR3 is TGTGCCAGCAGCCAAGATCGACAGAGTTATGGCTACACCTTC.

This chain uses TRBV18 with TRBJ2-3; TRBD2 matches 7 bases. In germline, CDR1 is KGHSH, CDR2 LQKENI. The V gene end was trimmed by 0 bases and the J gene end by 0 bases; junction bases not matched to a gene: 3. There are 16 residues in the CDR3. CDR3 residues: CASSPPLADSTDTQYF. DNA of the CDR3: TGTGCCAGCTCACCACCCCTAGCGGACAGCACAGATACGCAGTATTTT.

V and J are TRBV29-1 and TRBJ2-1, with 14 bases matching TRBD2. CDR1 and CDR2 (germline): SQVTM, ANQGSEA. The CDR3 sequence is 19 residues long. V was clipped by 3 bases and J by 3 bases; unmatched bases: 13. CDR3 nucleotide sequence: TGCAGCGTTGACCTAAACCCGACTAGCGGGAGGGATGGCTACAATGAGCAGTTCTTC. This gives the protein CSVDLNPTSGRDGYNEQFF.

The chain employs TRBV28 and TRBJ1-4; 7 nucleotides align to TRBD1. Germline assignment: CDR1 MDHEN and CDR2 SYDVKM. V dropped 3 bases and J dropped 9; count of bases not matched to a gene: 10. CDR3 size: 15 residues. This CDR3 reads CASSFVGQEGKKLFF. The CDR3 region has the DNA TGTGCCAGCAGTTTCGTAGGACAGGAGGGTAAAAAACTGTTTTTT.

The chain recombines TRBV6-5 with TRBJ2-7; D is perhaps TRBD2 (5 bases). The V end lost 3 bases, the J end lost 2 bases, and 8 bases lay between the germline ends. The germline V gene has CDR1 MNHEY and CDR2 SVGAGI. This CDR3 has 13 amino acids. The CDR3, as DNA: TGTGCCAGCAGTTATCTCGGGGCCTACGAGCAGTACTTC. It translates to CASSYLGAYEQYF.

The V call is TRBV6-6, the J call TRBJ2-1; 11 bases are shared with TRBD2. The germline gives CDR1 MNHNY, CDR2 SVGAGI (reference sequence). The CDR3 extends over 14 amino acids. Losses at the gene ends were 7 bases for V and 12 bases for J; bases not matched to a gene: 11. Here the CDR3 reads CASTSGRWGGGQFF. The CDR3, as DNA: TGTGCCAGCACTAGCGGGAGGTGGGGGGGCGGGCAGTTCTTC.

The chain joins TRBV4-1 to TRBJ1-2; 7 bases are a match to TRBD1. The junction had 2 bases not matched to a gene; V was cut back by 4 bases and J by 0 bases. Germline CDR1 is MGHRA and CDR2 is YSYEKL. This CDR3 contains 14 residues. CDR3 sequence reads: CASSLDRANYGYTF. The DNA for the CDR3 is TGCGCCAGCAGCCTAGACAGGGCTAACTATGGCTACACCTTC.

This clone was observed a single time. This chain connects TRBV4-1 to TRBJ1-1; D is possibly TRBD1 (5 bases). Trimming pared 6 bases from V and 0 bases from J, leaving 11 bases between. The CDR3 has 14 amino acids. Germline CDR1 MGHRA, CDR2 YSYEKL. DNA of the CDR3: TGCGCCAGCAGTCGCTTGACAGTGAACACTGAAGCTTTCTTT. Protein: CASSRLTVNTEAFF.

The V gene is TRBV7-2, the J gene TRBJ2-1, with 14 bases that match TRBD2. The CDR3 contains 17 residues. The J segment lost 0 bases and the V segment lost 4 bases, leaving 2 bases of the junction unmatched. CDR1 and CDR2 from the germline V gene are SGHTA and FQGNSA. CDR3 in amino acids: CASSWTSGGFSYNEQFF. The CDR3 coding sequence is TGTGCCAGCAGCTGGACTAGCGGGGGGTTCTCCTACAATGAGCAGTTCTTC.

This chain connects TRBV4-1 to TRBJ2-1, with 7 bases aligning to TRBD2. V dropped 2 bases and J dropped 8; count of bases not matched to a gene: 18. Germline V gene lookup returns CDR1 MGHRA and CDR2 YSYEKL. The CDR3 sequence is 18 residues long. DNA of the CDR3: TGCGCCAGCAGCCAACCCAAACTGGGTAGCGGGTTTACTGATGAGCAGTTCTTC. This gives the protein CASSQPKLGSGFTDEQFF.

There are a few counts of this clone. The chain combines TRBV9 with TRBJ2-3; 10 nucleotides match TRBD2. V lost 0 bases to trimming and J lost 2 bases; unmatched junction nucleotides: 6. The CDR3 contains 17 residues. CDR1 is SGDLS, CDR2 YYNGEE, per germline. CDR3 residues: CASSVGSGRAPTDTQYF. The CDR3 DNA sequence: TGTGCCAGCAGCGTAGGGAGCGGGAGGGCCCCCACAGATACGCAGTATTTT.

The CDR3 reads CASKAGNAGTGELFF. In DNA form, the CDR3 reads TGCGCCAGCAAAGCGGGGAACGCGGGCACCGGGGAGCTGTTTTTT. V is TRBV10-1 and J is TRBJ2-2, with TRBD2 matching 7 bases. The CDR3 loop spans 15 amino acids. The germline V gene has CDR1 WNHNN and CDR2 SYGVQD (reference sequence). Germline trimming cut 7 bases from V and 4 bases from J; bases unmatched to any gene: 9.

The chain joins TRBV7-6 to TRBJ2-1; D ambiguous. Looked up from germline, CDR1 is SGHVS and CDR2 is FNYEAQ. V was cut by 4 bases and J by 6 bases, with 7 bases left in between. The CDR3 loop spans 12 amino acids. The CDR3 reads CASSSLINEQFF. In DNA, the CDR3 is TGTGCCAGCAGCTCCCTTATCAATGAGCAGTTCTTC.

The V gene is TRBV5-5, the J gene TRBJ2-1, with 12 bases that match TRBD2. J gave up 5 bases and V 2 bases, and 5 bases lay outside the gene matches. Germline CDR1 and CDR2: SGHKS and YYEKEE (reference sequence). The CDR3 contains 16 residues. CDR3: CASSLPSSGRDNEQFF. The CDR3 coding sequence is TGTGCCAGCAGCTTACCATCTAGCGGGAGGGACAATGAGCAGTTCTTC.

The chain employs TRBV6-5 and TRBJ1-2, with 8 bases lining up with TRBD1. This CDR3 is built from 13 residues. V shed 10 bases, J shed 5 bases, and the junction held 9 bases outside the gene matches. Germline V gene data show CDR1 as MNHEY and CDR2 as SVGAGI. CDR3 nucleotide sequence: TGTGCCACCTCAAACGACAGGGGTTATGGCTACACCTTC. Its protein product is CATSNDRGYGYTF.

The DNA for the CDR3 is TGTGCCAGCAGTAGGGGACTAGCTCTCAGTGAGCAGTTCTTC. It encodes CASSRGLALSEQFF. The V gene is TRBV2, the J gene TRBJ2-1; 9 nucleotides match TRBD2. This CDR3 spans 14 amino acids. Germline V lookup: CDR1 SNHLY, CDR2 FYNNEI. V lost 5 bases to trimming and J lost 9 bases; unmatched junction nucleotides: 8.

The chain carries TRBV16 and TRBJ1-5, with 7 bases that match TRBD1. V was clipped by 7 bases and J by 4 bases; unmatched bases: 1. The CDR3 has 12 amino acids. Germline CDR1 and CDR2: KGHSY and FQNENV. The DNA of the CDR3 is TGTGCCAGCACAGGGGGGAATCAGCCCCAGCATTTT. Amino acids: CASTGGNQPQHF.

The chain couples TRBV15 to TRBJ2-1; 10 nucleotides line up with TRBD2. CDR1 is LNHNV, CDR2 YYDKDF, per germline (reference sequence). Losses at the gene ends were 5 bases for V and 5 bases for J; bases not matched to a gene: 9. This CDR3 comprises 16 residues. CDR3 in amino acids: CATSASRGLAHNEQFF. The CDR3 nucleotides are TGTGCCACCAGCGCATCAAGGGGACTAGCGCACAATGAGCAGTTCTTC.

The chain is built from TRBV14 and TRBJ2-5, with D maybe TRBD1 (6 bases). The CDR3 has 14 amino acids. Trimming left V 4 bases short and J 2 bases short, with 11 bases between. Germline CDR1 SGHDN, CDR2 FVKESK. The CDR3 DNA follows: TGTGCCAGCAGCCCAGTGAGGGGGCAAGAGACCCAGTACTTC. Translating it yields CASSPVRGQETQYF.